This TCR beta chain was profiled in a study of cytomegalovirus exposure and HLA in healthy donors. Worth noting for this clone: Its antigen is currently unknown.

Broader study findings: Under in vitro conditions, three CMV-associated chains were confirmed as specific for CMV antigens. Cytomegalovirus association was assigned to about 150 TCR beta chains.

The CDR3 is 17 amino acids. The V segment lost 4 bases and the J segment 10 bases; nucleotides outside the gene matches: 12. Germline CDR1 is LGHNT and CDR2 is FRNRAP. The assay was immunoSEQ multiplex PCR, and TCRdb's table has in-frame clones only and misses some. The sample lists about 160,000 clones; 65% to 90% were seen once. The receptor comes from a woman aged 18-35 years in good health and CMV-seronegative. Sequenced input: PBMCs. The chain links TRBV12-5 to TRBJ2-1, with 14 bases matching TRBD2. CDR3 residues: CASGSLPGLAGESEQFF. The CDR3 DNA sequence: TGTGCTAGTGGTTCACTCCCGGGACTAGCGGGAGAGAGCGAGCAGTTCTTC. The whole variable domain, remainder taken from reference TRBV12-5 and TRBJ2-1, is DARVTQTPRHKVTEMGQEVTMRCQPILGHNTVFWYRQTMMQGLELLAYFRNRAPLDDSGMPKDRFSAEMPDATLATLKIQPSEPRDSAVYFCASGSLPGLAGESEQFFGPGTRLTVL.